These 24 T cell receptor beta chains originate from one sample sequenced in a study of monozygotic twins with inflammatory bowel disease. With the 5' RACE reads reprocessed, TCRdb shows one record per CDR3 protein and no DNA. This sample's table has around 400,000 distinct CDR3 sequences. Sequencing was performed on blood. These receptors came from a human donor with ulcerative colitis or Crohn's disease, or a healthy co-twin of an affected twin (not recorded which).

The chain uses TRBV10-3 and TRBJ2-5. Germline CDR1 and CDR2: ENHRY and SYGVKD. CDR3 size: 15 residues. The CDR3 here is CAISDQRLRQETQYF.

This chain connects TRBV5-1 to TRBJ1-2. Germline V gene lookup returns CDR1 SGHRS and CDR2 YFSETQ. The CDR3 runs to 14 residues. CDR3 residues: CASSLSVGNYGYTF.

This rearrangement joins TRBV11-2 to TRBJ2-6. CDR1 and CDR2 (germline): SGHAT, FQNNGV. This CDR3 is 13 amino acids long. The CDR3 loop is CASRPTGANVLTF.

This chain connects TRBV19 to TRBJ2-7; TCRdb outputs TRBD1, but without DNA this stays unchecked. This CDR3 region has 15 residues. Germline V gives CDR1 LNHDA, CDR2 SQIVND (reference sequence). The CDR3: CASSMRQGAYYEQYF.

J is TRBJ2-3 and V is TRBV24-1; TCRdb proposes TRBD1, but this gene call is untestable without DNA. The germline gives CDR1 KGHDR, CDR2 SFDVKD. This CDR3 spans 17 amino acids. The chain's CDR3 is CATSDLGFRDNTDTQYF.

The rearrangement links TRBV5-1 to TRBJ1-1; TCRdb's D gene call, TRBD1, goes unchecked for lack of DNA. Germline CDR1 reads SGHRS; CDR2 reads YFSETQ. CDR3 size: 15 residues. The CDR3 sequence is CASSLTRDRGAEAFF.

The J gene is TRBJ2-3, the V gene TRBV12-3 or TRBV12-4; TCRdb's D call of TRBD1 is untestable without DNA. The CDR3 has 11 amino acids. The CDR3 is CATQSADTQYF.

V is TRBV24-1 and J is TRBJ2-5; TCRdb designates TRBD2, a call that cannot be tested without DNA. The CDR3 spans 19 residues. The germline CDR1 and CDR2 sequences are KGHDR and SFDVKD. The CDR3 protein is CATSSNFVTSGILAETQYF.

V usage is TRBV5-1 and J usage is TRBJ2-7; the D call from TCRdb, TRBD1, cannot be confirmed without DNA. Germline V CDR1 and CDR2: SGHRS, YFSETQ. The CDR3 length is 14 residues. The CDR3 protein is CASSLAPQGYEQYF.

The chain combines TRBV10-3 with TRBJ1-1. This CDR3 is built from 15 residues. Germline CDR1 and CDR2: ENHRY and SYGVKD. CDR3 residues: CAILRSPDTTSEAFF.

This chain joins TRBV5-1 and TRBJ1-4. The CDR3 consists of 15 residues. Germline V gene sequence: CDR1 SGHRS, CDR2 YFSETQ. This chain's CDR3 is CASSLVAGTNEKLFF.

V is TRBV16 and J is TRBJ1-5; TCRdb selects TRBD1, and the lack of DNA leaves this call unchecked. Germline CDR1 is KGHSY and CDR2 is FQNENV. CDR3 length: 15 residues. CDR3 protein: CASSQTEQGHQPQHF. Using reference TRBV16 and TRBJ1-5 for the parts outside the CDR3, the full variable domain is GEEVAQTPKHLVRGEGQKAKLYCAPIKGHSYVFWYQQVLKNEFKFLISFQNENVFDETGMPKERFSAKCLPNSPCSLEIQATKLEDSAVYFCASSQTEQGHQPQHFGDGTRLSIL.

The CDR3 reads CASSWTGGYSSEAFF. The chain has TRBV11-2 and TRBJ1-1; without DNA, the TCRdb call of TRBD1 cannot be checked. The CDR3 sequence is 15 residues long. CDR1 and CDR2 from the germline V gene are SGHAT and FQNNGV.

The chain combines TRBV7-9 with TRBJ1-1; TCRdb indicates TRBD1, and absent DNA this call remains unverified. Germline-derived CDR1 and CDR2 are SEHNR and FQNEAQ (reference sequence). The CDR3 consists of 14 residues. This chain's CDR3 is CASSVQGANTEAFF.

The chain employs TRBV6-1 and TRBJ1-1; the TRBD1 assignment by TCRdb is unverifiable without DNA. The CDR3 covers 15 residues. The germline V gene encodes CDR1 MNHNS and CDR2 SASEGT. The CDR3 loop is CASSQQTGVRTEAFF.

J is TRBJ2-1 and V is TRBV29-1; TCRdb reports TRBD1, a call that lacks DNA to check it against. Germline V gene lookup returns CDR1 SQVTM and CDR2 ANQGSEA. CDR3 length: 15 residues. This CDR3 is CSVERAGQGRNEQFF.

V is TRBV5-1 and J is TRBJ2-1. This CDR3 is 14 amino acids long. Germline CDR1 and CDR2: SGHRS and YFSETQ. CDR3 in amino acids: CASKSTSSYNEQFF.

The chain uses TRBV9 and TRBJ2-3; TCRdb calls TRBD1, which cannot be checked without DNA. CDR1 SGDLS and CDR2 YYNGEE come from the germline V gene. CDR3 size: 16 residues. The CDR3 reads CASSVEGGASTDTQYF.

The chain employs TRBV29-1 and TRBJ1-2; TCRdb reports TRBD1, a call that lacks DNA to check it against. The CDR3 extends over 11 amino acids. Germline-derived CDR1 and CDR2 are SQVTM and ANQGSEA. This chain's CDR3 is CSGNWGDGYTF.

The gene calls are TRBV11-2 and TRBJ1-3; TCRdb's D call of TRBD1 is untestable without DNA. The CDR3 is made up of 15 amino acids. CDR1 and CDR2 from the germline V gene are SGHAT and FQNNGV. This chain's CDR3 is CASSLVGGQGNTIYF.

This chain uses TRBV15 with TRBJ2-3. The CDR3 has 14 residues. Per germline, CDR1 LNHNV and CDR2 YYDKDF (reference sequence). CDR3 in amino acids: CATSSTGVTDTQYF. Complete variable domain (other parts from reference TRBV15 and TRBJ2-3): DAMVIQNPRYQVTQFGKPVTLSCSQTLNHNVMYWYQQKSSQAPKLLFHYYDKDFNNEADTPDNFQSRRPNTSFCFLDIRSPGLGDTAMYLCATSSTGVTDTQYFGPGTRLTVL.

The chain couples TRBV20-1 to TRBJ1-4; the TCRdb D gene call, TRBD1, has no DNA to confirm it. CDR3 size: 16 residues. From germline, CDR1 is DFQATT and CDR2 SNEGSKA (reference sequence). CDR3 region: CSASAGGGGTNEKLFF.

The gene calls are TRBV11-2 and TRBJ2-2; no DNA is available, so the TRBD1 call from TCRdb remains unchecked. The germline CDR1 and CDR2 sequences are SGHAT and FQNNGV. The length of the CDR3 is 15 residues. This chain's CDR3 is CASARPGQLTGELFF.

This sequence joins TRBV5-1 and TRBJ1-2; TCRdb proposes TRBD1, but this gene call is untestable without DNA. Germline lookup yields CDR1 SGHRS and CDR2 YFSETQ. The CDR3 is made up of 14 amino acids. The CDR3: CASSRTGGFYGYTF.